This T cell receptor beta chain comes out of a study of T cells in narcolepsy. Turning to the study itself: Donors had narcolepsy type 1 or type 2, or were healthy controls.

Findings and caveats of the study: HCRT-specific and TRIB2-specific autoreactive clonotypes appeared among same-patient CSF and blood CD4+ clonotypes. Autoreactive clonotypes reportedly recurred in blood of same and different patients, not controls. No autoreactive T cell clone sequences appeared in some memory CD4+ repertoires.

Profiled with immunoSEQ multiplex PCR; TCRdb holds only in-frame clones, not every one. The sample lists 15,000 to 16,000 clones; 85% were seen once. Notes on this clone: Its antigen remains unknown.

What was sequenced was memory (CD45RA-) CD4+ T cells from blood. This sequence was found in a human donor in good health.

CDR3 loop: CASSSGLAGPRADTQYF. In DNA form, the CDR3 reads TGTGCCAGCAGCTCGGGACTAGCGGGGCCGCGGGCAGATACGCAGTATTTT. This chain links TRBV7-9 with TRBJ2-3; TRBD2 aligns across 13 bases. The germline V gene has CDR1 SEHNR and CDR2 FQNEAQ (reference sequence). With V trimmed by 4 bases and J by 4 bases, 8 bases remained unmatched. The CDR3 totals 17 residues.